Listed here is a single T cell receptor beta chain. Germline loops: CDR1 LGHNT, CDR2 FRNRAP. V trimming: 8 bases; J trimming: 2 bases; junction bases outside the gene matches: 3. The CDR3 is 12 residues long. This sample is drawn from a study of shared clonotypes between healthy human individuals. Only in-frame clones appear in the TCRdb table, and some are missing; sequencing was by immunoSEQ multiplex PCR. This table has 2 million to 2.5 million clones, 95% appearing once. V and J are TRBV12-5 and TRBJ2-7, with TRBD1 matching over 7 bases. Specimen: naive CD4+ T cells sorted from blood. Subset given: CD45RA+ positively selected. The clonotype comes from a man between 18 and 35 years old in good health. The CDR3 is CASRQGAYEQYF. Here the CDR3 DNA reads TGTGCTAGTCGACAGGGCGCCTACGAGCAGTACTTC.